A single sample gave rise to the 26 T cell receptor beta chains below, sequenced in a study of T cell responses to AZD1222 COVID-19 vaccine. Produced via immunoSEQ multiplex PCR; TCRdb's table is partial and in-frame only. The repertoire holds roughly 200,000 clones, with 80% to 95% as singletons. Sequences were derived from peripheral blood, sampled 28 days after the second dose of the MenACWY control vaccine. The receptors here all came from an adult who received the MenACWY meningococcal vaccine as a control.

This chain's CDR3 is CASSRRNKGQGTEQFF. The DNA for the CDR3 is TGTGCCAGCTCACGACGCAACAAAGGACAGGGGACTGAGCAGTTCTTC. V usage is TRBV18 and J usage is TRBJ2-1, with TRBD1 matching 9 bases. The CDR3 sequence is 16 residues long. Trimming at V came to 4 bases and at J to 9 bases, leaving 13 bases not matched to a gene. Germline V lookup: CDR1 KGHSH, CDR2 LQKENI.

The chain combines TRBV4-3 with TRBJ1-2, with a weak D call TRBD1 (5 bases). The V end was cut by 0 bases, the J end by 3 bases, with 8 bases between. The germline V gene has CDR1 LGHNA and CDR2 YSLEER. There are 14 residues in the CDR3. CDR3 in amino acids: CASSQDPRDYGYTF. DNA of the CDR3: TGCGCCAGCAGCCAAGACCCCAGGGACTATGGCTACACCTTC.

The chain employs TRBV4-1 and TRBJ2-1, with 10 nucleotides matching TRBD1. CDR1 is MGHRA and CDR2 is YSYEKL in the germline V gene. The CDR3 contains 16 residues. J lost 7 bases, V lost 0 bases, and 6 bases had no gene match. The CDR3 sequence is CASSQDRWTGGNEQFF. The CDR3 DNA is TGCGCCAGCAGCCAAGATCGTTGGACAGGGGGGAATGAGCAGTTCTTC.

The chain combines TRBV19 with TRBJ1-1, with TRBD1 identical over 10 bases. The CDR3 covers 16 residues. In germline, CDR1 is LNHDA, CDR2 SQIVND (reference sequence). The trim removed 3 bases at V and 5 bases at J, leaving 9 bases unmatched. The chain's CDR3 is CASSILPGQGLTEAFF. DNA for the CDR3: TGTGCCAGTAGTATTCTCCCGGGACAGGGGTTGACTGAAGCTTTCTTT.

The chain uses TRBV7-8 and TRBJ1-1; the D is unclear. Trimming shortened V by 4 bases and J by 4 bases, and 13 bases separated the two germline ends. Germline V gives CDR1 SGHVS, CDR2 FQNEAQ. The CDR3 spans 14 residues. The CDR3 loop is CASSSATTLTEAFF. In nucleotides, the CDR3 is TGTGCCAGCAGCTCAGCGACCACTCTCACTGAAGCTTTCTTT.

This sequence joins TRBV30 and TRBJ1-2; unclear D gene. Germline V CDR1 and CDR2: GTSNPN, SVGIG (reference sequence). Trimming removed 7 bases at V and 8 bases at J, with 11 bases between. CDR3 length: 10 amino acids. CDR3 sequence (DNA): TGTGCCTCACATCGACGGGGCTACACCTTC. Its protein is CASHRRGYTF.

This chain uses TRBV2 with TRBJ1-5, with 7 positions matching TRBD1. V lost 6 bases and J lost 3; bases outside the gene matches: 5. Germline V gene data show CDR1 as SNHLY and CDR2 as FYNNEI. This CDR3 contains 14 residues. The CDR3 bases are TGTGCCAGCAGCGGGGACAGATTCAATCAGCCCCAGCATTTT. Protein product: CASSGDRFNQPQHF.

The V call is TRBV30, the J call TRBJ1-5, with D perhaps TRBD1 (5 bases). This CDR3 has 13 residues. Trimming cost V 5 bases and J 3 bases, with 11 bases left between them. The germline CDR1 and CDR2 sequences are GTSNPN and SVGIG (reference sequence). The CDR3 nucleotides are TGTGCCTGGGCCGGGACCTACAATCAGCCCCAGCATTTT. Its protein product is CAWAGTYNQPQHF.

The chain recombines TRBV5-5 with TRBJ1-2, with 11 bases aligning to TRBD1. CDR3 length: 16 residues. After removal of 0 bases from V and 5 bases from J, the junction contained 6 bases not matched to a gene. The germline gives CDR1 SGHKS, CDR2 YYEKEE (reference sequence). The CDR3, as DNA: TGTGCCAGCAGCTTGGCCTCCGGGACAGGGGGGTATGGCTACACCTTC. It encodes CASSLASGTGGYGYTF.

V gene TRBV4-1 combines with J gene TRBJ1-2; perhaps TRBD1 as D (5 bases). This CDR3 spans 15 amino acids. The germline CDR1 and CDR2 sequences are MGHRA and YSYEKL. Trimming cost V 0 bases and J 5 bases, with 13 bases left between them. This chain's CDR3 is CASSQEGGGGYGYTF. The CDR3 region has the DNA TGCGCCAGCAGCCAAGAGGGCGGGGGAGGTTATGGCTACACCTTC.

This clone was detected a few times. The chain has TRBV19 and TRBJ2-1; D is undetermined. This CDR3 is 14 amino acids long. V was trimmed by 5 bases and J by 0 bases, leaving 8 bases between them. CDR1 LNHDA and CDR2 SQIVND come from the germline V gene (reference sequence). The CDR3 DNA is TGTGCCAGTAGTCTGACCCTCTCCTACAATGAGCAGTTCTTC. This codes for CASSLTLSYNEQFF.

The chain combines TRBV20-1 with TRBJ2-3; the D is unclear. V was cut by 3 bases and J by 2 bases, with 18 bases left in between. In germline, CDR1 is DFQATT, CDR2 SNEGSKA (reference sequence). The CDR3 covers 16 residues. The CDR3 DNA is TGCAGTGCTAGTCAGCCCTACTCGGAACTCACAGATACGCAGTATTTT. The encoded protein is CSASQPYSELTDTQYF.

The chain is built from TRBV6-6 and TRBJ1-4, with no clear D. Germline CDR1 is MNHNY and CDR2 is SVGAGI (reference sequence). V was trimmed by 0 bases and J by 1 base, leaving 9 bases between them. The CDR3 has 16 residues. CDR3 loop: CASSYSIRETNEKLFF. DNA for the CDR3: TGTGCCAGCAGTTACTCGATTAGGGAAACTAATGAAAAACTGTTTTTT.

This clone was counted a few times. V gene TRBV24-1 combines with J gene TRBJ2-7, with D unresolved. The CDR3 contains 13 residues. CDR1 KGHDR and CDR2 SFDVKD come from the germline V gene. V lost 4 bases and J 3 bases, leaving 9 bases between the germline ends. CDR3 protein: CATSDRTGYEQYF. CDR3 nucleotides: TGTGCCACCAGTGACCGAACGGGCTACGAGCAGTACTTC.

The V gene is TRBV28, the J gene TRBJ1-2; D remains unclear. V was clipped by 5 bases and J by 4 bases, with 8 bases between them. CDR1 is MDHEN and CDR2 is SYDVKM in the germline V gene. CDR3 length: 12 residues. DNA for the CDR3: TGTGCCAGCAGTCCCGGCCTCTATGGCTACACCTTC. Protein product: CASSPGLYGYTF.

The chain links TRBV30 to TRBJ1-5; the match to TRBD1 covers 7 bases. V lost 4 bases and J lost 6; bases outside the gene matches: 9. The CDR3 contains 14 residues. CDR1 and CDR2 (germline): GTSNPN, SVGIG (reference sequence). CDR3 in amino acids: CAWTGGQEGQPQHF. The CDR3 DNA follows: TGTGCCTGGACAGGGGGGCAGGAGGGTCAGCCCCAGCATTTT. Based on the CDR3 plus reference TRBV30 and TRBJ1-5, the full variable domain is SQTIHQWPATLVQPVGSPLSLECTVEGTSNPNLYWYRQAAGRGLQLLFYSVGIGQISSEVPQNLSASRPQDRQFILSSKKLLLSDSGFYLCAWTGGQEGQPQHFGDGTRLSIL.

The chain combines TRBV4-1 with TRBJ2-2; 16 bases line up with TRBD2. The V segment lost 3 bases and the J segment 9 bases; nucleotides outside the gene matches: 7. CDR1 and CDR2 (germline): MGHRA, YSYEKL. The CDR3 is 17 amino acids. The CDR3 loop reads CASSHTGTSGGARELFF. CDR3 DNA sequence: TGCGCCAGCAGCCATACCGGGACTAGCGGGGGGGCCCGGGAGCTGTTTTTT.

The chain recombines TRBV7-3 with TRBJ1-1, with 7 bases identical to TRBD1. The CDR3 has 13 residues. Germline V lookup: CDR1 SGHTA, CDR2 FQGTGA. The V segment lost 5 bases and the J segment 7 bases; nucleotides outside the gene matches: 7. The CDR3 region is CASSTVQGGEAFF. In DNA form, the CDR3 reads TGTGCCAGCAGCACGGTTCAGGGGGGTGAAGCTTTCTTT.

The V and J genes are TRBV30 and TRBJ2-7; D may be TRBD1 or TRBD2 (5 bases each). V shed 2 bases and J shed 4 bases, with 9 bases lying between them. Germline V gives CDR1 GTSNPN, CDR2 SVGIG (reference sequence). This CDR3 comprises 12 residues. The CDR3 DNA follows: TGTGCCTGGAGTTTGGGGACGTACGAGCAGTACTTC. Translated, it gives CAWSLGTYEQYF.

The V gene is TRBV5-4, the J gene TRBJ1-2; no firm D call. V was pared by 0 bases and J by 3 bases, with 6 bases between. Germline-derived CDR1 and CDR2 are SGHNT and YYREEE (reference sequence). The CDR3 has 13 amino acids. CDR3 residues: CASSLAPDYGYTF. The CDR3, as DNA: TGTGCCAGCAGCTTGGCGCCGGACTATGGCTACACCTTC.

The chain links TRBV6-5 to TRBJ1-4, with TRBD1 identical over 9 bases. Germline V gene sequence: CDR1 MNHEY, CDR2 SVGAGI. V trimming: 4 bases; J trimming: 8 bases; junction bases outside the gene matches: 11. The CDR3 extends over 16 amino acids. DNA for the CDR3: TGTGCCAGCAGTTCCCACCCGGGACAGGGCGAGGAAAAACTGTTTTTT. Encoded protein: CASSSHPGQGEEKLFF.

The gene calls are TRBV12-3 or TRBV12-4 and TRBJ1-5; no definite D call. This CDR3 contains 12 residues. The germline V and J ends were trimmed by 2 bases and 7 bases, with 6 bases remaining between them. Here the CDR3 DNA reads TGTGCCAGCAGTTTATGGGAGCAGCCCCAGCATTTT. Translation gives CASSLWEQPQHF.

The chain has TRBV28 and TRBJ1-3, with unresolved D. The V gene lost 5 bases and the J gene lost 4 bases, with 15 bases spanning the gap. The germline CDR1 and CDR2 sequences are MDHEN and SYDVKM. There are 15 residues in the CDR3. The CDR3 nucleotides read TGTGCCAGCAGTCCCGCCCGGGAGGGCGGAAACACCATATATTTT. Translation gives CASSPAREGGNTIYF.

The chain combines TRBV2 with TRBJ1-2, with 8 bases identical to TRBD1. Germline CDR1 is SNHLY and CDR2 is FYNNEI. The CDR3 loop spans 13 amino acids. Trimming at V came to 3 bases and at J to 8 bases, leaving 5 bases not matched to a gene. CDR3 DNA sequence: TGTGCCAGCAGTGACAGGGGGCTGAGAGGCTACACCTTC. This encodes CASSDRGLRGYTF.

V is TRBV18 and J is TRBJ1-2; 7 nucleotides agree with TRBD1. V gave up 1 base and J gave up 6 bases; unmatched junction bases: 17. The length of the CDR3 is 18 residues. Looked up from germline, CDR1 is KGHSH and CDR2 is LQKENI. The CDR3 region is CASSPQTTEGGDGNGYTF. The CDR3 nucleotides read TGTGCCAGCTCACCACAGACGACGGAAGGGGGCGATGGAAATGGCTACACCTTC.

CDR3 bases: TGTGCCAGCAGTGGGGGGTACAATCAGCCCCAGCATTTT. Translation gives CASSGGYNQPQHF. The rearrangement joins TRBV6-4 to TRBJ1-5; tentative D call: TRBD1 (5 bases). The CDR3 loop spans 13 amino acids. Trimming stripped 4 bases from V and 3 bases from J, with 7 bases between. CDR1 and CDR2 (germline): MRHNA, SNTAGT.